These 12 T cell receptor beta chains share one sample of origin, sequenced in a study of T cells in Graves' hyperthyroidism and ophthalmopathy. The CDR3 regions of TCR beta were amplified from RNA transcripts. The HTBI primer set drove a first-round RT-PCR of the TCR CDR3. TCRdb recomputed calls from the multiplex PCR reads with MiXCR, one row per CDR3 protein. Altogether about 570,000 distinct CDR3 sequences are present, around 15% being singletons, with the ten largest covering around 14%. Input material: blood. Every receptor here comes from a woman aged 40-49 years with Graves' hyperthyroidism.

This chain links TRBV12-3 or TRBV12-4 with TRBJ2-7; TRBD2 is a possible D gene (6 bases). Trimming cost V 5 bases and J 5 bases, with 13 bases left between them. CDR3 length: 13 amino acids. CDR3 in amino acids: CASSPRTIHEQYF. In DNA form, the CDR3 reads TGTGCCAGCAGTCCTCGGACTATCCACGAGCAGTACTTC.

This clonotype has just a few counts. This chain joins TRBV5-1 and TRBJ1-5, with 7 bases fitting TRBD1. There are 15 residues in the CDR3. CDR1 is SGHRS, CDR2 YFSETQ, per germline. V shed 2 bases, J shed 3 bases, and the junction held 5 bases outside the gene matches. DNA for the CDR3: TGCGCCAGCAGCTTCGGGACAGAACCCAATCAGCCCCAGCATTTT. It codes for CASSFGTEPNQPQHF.

This clonotype was counted at least ten times. The chain couples TRBV30 to TRBJ2-7; 12 nucleotides match TRBD2. Germline assignment: CDR1 GTSNPN and CDR2 SVGIG (reference sequence). V gave up 2 bases and J gave up 4 bases; unmatched junction bases: 12. The CDR3 totals 17 residues. This CDR3 is CAWSPPRVTSGRYEQYF. The CDR3, as DNA: TGTGCCTGGAGTCCCCCCAGGGTCACTAGCGGGAGGTACGAGCAGTACTTC.

The chain carries TRBV10-3 and TRBJ2-7; tentative D call: TRBD1 (6 bases). This CDR3 is built from 14 residues. V was pared by 3 bases and J by 4 bases, with 13 bases between. Germline CDR1 reads ENHRY; CDR2 reads SYGVKD. The CDR3 sequence is CAISEEDRLYEQYF. CDR3 nucleotide sequence: TGTGCCATCAGTGAAGAGGACAGATTATACGAGCAGTACTTC.

V and J are TRBV28 and TRBJ2-1; 10 nucleotides align to TRBD2. J gave up 3 bases and V 2 bases, and 4 bases lay outside the gene matches. Germline V CDR1 and CDR2: MDHEN, SYDVKM. The CDR3 runs to 16 residues. This CDR3 reads CASSLPTSGLYNEQFF. The CDR3, as DNA: TGTGCCAGCAGTTTACCGACTAGCGGGCTCTACAATGAGCAGTTCTTC.

This clonotype was seen at least ten times. V usage is TRBV6-1 and J usage is TRBJ1-2; D is uncertain. CDR1 is MNHNS, CDR2 SASEGT, per germline. The CDR3 sequence is 16 residues long. Trimming pared 6 bases from V and 4 bases from J, leaving 21 bases between. CDR3 region: CASSPGGGYEGYGYTF. CDR3 sequence (DNA): TGTGCCAGCAGCCCCGGAGGAGGGTATGAAGGCTATGGCTACACCTTC.

This clonotype was found a few times. V and J are TRBV5-6 and TRBJ2-2; maybe TRBD1 (6 bases). V lost 4 bases and J 5 bases, leaving 24 bases between the germline ends. The CDR3 is 18 residues long. CDR1 and CDR2 (germline): SGHDT, YYEEEE. CDR3: CASSPTHRDPRGTGELFF. The CDR3 nucleotides read TGTGCCAGCAGCCCAACGCACCGGGACCCGAGGGGGACCGGGGAGCTGTTTTTT. Full variable domain (remainder filled in from reference TRBV5-6 and TRBJ2-2): DAGVTQSPTHLIKTRGQQVTLRCSPKSGHDTVSWYQQALGQGPQFIFQYYEEEERQRGNFPDRFSGHQFPNYSSELNVNALLLGDSALYLCASSPTHRDPRGTGELFFGEGSRLTVL.

This clonotype was counted many times. The gene calls are TRBV20-1 and TRBJ1-1, with D perhaps matching TRBD1 (5 bases). V dropped 0 bases and J dropped 3 bases, with 14 bases sitting between them. This CDR3 contains 15 residues. Germline V gene lookup returns CDR1 DFQATT and CDR2 SNEGSKA (reference sequence). The DNA for the CDR3 is TGCAGTGCTAGAGATAGGAGGGGCACGTACACTGAAGCTTTCTTT. This encodes CSARDRRGTYTEAFF.

V usage is TRBV19 and J usage is TRBJ1-5; no reliable D call. V was cut by 3 bases and J by 5 bases, with 11 bases left in between. The CDR3 consists of 14 residues. Germline-derived CDR1 and CDR2 are LNHDA and SQIVND (reference sequence). The CDR3 here is CASSIGLFDQPQHF. The CDR3 DNA sequence: TGTGCCAGTAGTATTGGACTGTTCGATCAGCCCCAGCATTTT.

The chain is built from TRBV6-1 and TRBJ1-5, with a weak D call TRBD1 (5 bases). The ends were cut back, 5 bases at V and 3 bases at J, with 11 bases in the middle. Germline CDR1 reads MNHNS; CDR2 reads SASEGT. The CDR3 is made up of 14 amino acids. The CDR3 DNA reads as TGTGCCAGCAGTCCGACAGATTACAATCAGCCCCAGCATTTT. This sequence encodes CASSPTDYNQPQHF.

This clonotype was recorded at least ten times. The chain is built from TRBV29-1 and TRBJ2-7; 11 positions match TRBD2. J gave up 0 bases and V 3 bases, and 4 bases lay outside the gene matches. Germline loops: CDR1 SQVTM, CDR2 ANQGSEA. The CDR3 consists of 15 residues. CDR3: CSVDTSGGDSYEQYF. The CDR3 DNA sequence: TGCAGCGTTGATACTAGCGGGGGAGACTCCTACGAGCAGTACTTC.

This clonotype was observed many times. The V and J genes are TRBV7-3 and TRBJ2-1; tentatively, D is TRBD1 or TRBD2 (5 bases each). The length of the CDR3 is 15 residues. From germline, CDR1 is SGHTA and CDR2 FQGTGA. V was pared by 5 bases and J by 5 bases, with 16 bases between. CDR3 amino acids: CASSPAIWGNNEQFF. CDR3 sequence (DNA): TGTGCCAGCAGCCCTGCCATATGGGGGAACAATGAGCAGTTCTTC.